This TCR beta chain came from a study of blood T cell repertoires in COVID-19. Study in general: From the United States, Italy and Spain came samples of acute and convalescent COVID-19.

Profiling relied on immunoSEQ multiplex PCR, and the TCRdb table lists in-frame clones only, not all of them. This table has around 170,000 clones, roughly 83% appearing once. Sequencing used peripheral blood. This clonotype was sampled from a man younger than 35 with active or convalescent COVID-19.

CDR3 sequence: CASSIGGGDAPLHF. The CDR3 bases are TGTGCCAGTAGTATAGGGGGCGGTGATGCACCCCTCCACTTT. The chain joins TRBV19 to TRBJ1-6, with D possibly TRBD1 on 5 matching bases. Deletions cut 1 base from V and 11 bases from J, with 12 bases between. CDR3 length equals 14 residues. Germline lookup yields CDR1 LNHDA and CDR2 SQIVND (reference sequence).